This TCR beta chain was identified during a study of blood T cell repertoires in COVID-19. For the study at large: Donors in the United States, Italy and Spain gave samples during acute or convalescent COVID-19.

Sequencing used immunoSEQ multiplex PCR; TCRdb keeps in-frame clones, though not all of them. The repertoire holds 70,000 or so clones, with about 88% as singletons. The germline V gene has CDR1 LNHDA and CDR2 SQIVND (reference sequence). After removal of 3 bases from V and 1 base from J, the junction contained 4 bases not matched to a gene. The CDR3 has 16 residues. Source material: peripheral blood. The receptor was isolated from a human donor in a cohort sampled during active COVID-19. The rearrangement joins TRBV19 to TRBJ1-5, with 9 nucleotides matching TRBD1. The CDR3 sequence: CASSIRQGGSNQPQHF. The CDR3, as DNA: TGTGCCAGTAGTATCAGACAGGGGGGAAGCAATCAGCCCCAGCATTTT.